Given below is one T cell receptor (beta chain) in context. These data originate in a study of blood T cell repertoires in COVID-19. CDR1 is KGHDR, CDR2 SFDVKD, per germline. V lost 4 bases and J lost 0, with 12 bases in between. This CDR3 contains 17 residues. Using immunoSEQ multiplex PCR, the repertoire was profiled, and TCRdb retains in-frame clones only, with some absent. The sample lists a few hundred thousand clones, over 85% occurring once. The chain couples TRBV24-1 to TRBJ2-6, with D tentatively TRBD1 (5 bases). The receptor was derived from a woman aged 25 to 39 who had recovered from COVID-19. The sequenced sample was PBMCs or T cells enriched from blood (not recorded which). CDR3 loop: CATSEDSFHSGANVLTF. In DNA form, the CDR3 reads TGTGCCACCAGTGAAGACAGTTTCCACTCTGGGGCCAACGTCCTGACTTTC.